These 32 T cell receptor beta chains were sequenced from one sample in a study of blood T cell repertoires in COVID-19 (dated by TCRdb to 2018 to 2020). Library prep was done by the immunoSEQ multiplex PCR assay. This is the immuneACCESS table as TCRdb keeps it, with only in-frame sequences that have V and J called. A part of the clones is gone; compared with another copy, unresolved V genes explain less than half, and the rest is unexplained. Here the sample has some 400,000 clones; 87% occur a single time. The top ten clonotypes cover 8.5% to 12% of the sample. The sequencing sample was made of peripheral blood. These receptors were collected from a woman aged 25 to 45 with COVID-19, enrolled during active disease.

The J gene is TRBJ2-1, the V gene TRBV7-3; 8 nucleotides line up with TRBD2. The CDR3 runs to 14 residues. J was trimmed by 9 bases and V by 8 bases; bases with no gene match: 12. CDR1 SGHTA and CDR2 FQGTGA come from the germline V gene. The CDR3 loop reads CASSPGLGLGEQFF. The CDR3 bases are TGTGCCAGCTCCCCGGGACTAGGTCTCGGTGAGCAGTTCTTC.

This clone was seen a single time. The J gene is TRBJ1-3, the V gene TRBV9; 9 bases agree with TRBD1. V shed 4 bases, J shed 3 bases, and the junction held 2 bases outside the gene matches. This CDR3 comprises 14 residues. From germline, CDR1 is SGDLS and CDR2 YYNGEE. CDR3 bases: TGTGCCAGCAGCCGGACAGGGGTTGGAAACACCATATATTTT. Translating gives CASSRTGVGNTIYF.

The V call is TRBV5-1, the J call TRBJ2-3, with 10 nucleotides matching TRBD2. The CDR3 has 15 residues. CDR1 is SGHRS, CDR2 YFSETQ, per germline. The ends lost 3 bases at V and 5 bases at J; junction bases unmatched: 6. CDR3 amino acids: CASSSSAGGIDTQYF. In DNA, the CDR3 is TGCGCCAGCAGCTCCTCAGCGGGAGGGATAGATACGCAGTATTTT.

The chain joins TRBV29-1 to TRBJ2-7; the match to TRBD1 covers 9 bases. V dropped 5 bases and J dropped 6; count of bases not matched to a gene: 5. Germline assignment: CDR1 SQVTM and CDR2 ANQGSEA. The CDR3 loop spans 12 amino acids. The CDR3 region is CSVPTTGGEQYF. The CDR3 DNA follows: TGCAGCGTTCCAACGACAGGGGGCGAGCAGTACTTC.

The chain couples TRBV4-2 to TRBJ1-2; 8 positions agree with TRBD1. Looked up from germline, CDR1 is LGHNA and CDR2 is YNFKEQ. Losses at the gene ends were 1 base for V and 3 bases for J; bases not matched to a gene: 7. The CDR3 runs 16 residues. DNA of the CDR3: TGTGCCAGCAGCCAAGCCGCAGGGGGCCAATACTATGGCTACACCTTC. Residues: CASSQAAGGQYYGYTF.

The gene calls are TRBV4-1 and TRBJ2-3; 12 bases align to TRBD2. V was pared by 4 bases and J by 4 bases, with 6 bases of the junction left unmatched. The CDR3 runs to 16 residues. Germline V gene lookup returns CDR1 MGHRA and CDR2 YSYEKL. The CDR3 DNA follows: TGCGCCAGCAGCCCTCTAGCGGGAGGGCCCGCAGATACGCAGTATTTT. Its protein is CASSPLAGGPADTQYF.

The chain couples TRBV5-1 to TRBJ2-2, with 8 bases that match TRBD1. The CDR3 covers 15 residues. From germline, CDR1 is SGHRS and CDR2 YFSETQ. The trim removed 0 bases at V and 6 bases at J, leaving 4 bases unmatched. CDR3 loop: CASSLASGGSGELFF. CDR3 DNA: TGCGCCAGCAGCTTGGCATCAGGGGGCTCCGGGGAGCTGTTTTTT.

The chain recombines TRBV19 with TRBJ2-2; TRBD2 agrees at 15 bases. Trimming took 6 bases from V and 5 from J; bases not matched to a gene: 1. Germline-derived CDR1 and CDR2 are LNHDA and SQIVND (reference sequence). CDR3 length equals 15 residues. Here the CDR3 DNA reads TGTGCCAGTAGCGGGACTAGCGGGAGGACCGGGGAGCTGTTTTTT. Its protein product is CASSGTSGRTGELFF.

The chain joins TRBV7-9 to TRBJ2-5; 7 positions agree with TRBD1. Germline V gene lookup returns CDR1 SEHNR and CDR2 FQNEAQ (reference sequence). The CDR3 covers 14 residues. V was clipped by 5 bases and J by 5 bases; unmatched bases: 8. The CDR3 DNA reads TGTGCCAGCAGCCAGGACAGGAATCTGGAGACCCAGTACTTC. Translating it yields CASSQDRNLETQYF.

The chain links TRBV9 to TRBJ1-6, with 7 nucleotides matching TRBD1. V lost 4 bases to trimming and J lost 10 bases; unmatched junction nucleotides: 8. Germline V gives CDR1 SGDLS, CDR2 YYNGEE. This CDR3 contains 14 residues. The DNA for the CDR3 is TGTGCCAGCAGCCCCACAGGGGCGCGATCACCCCTCCACTTT. This encodes CASSPTGARSPLHF.

The CDR3 spells CASSESLTGTGGNQPQHF. The CDR3 bases are TGCGCCAGCAGTGAGTCGCTGACTGGAACAGGGGGCAATCAGCCCCAGCATTTT. This chain connects TRBV10-2 to TRBJ1-5, with 7 nucleotides matching TRBD1. J was trimmed by 2 bases and V by 0 bases; bases with no gene match: 10. The CDR3 spans 18 residues. Germline V gene data show CDR1 as WSHSY and CDR2 as SAAADI.

This chain connects TRBV10-3 to TRBJ2-5; TRBD2 matches 8 bases. This CDR3 spans 16 amino acids. With V trimmed by 2 bases and J by 2 bases, 7 bases remained unmatched. From germline, CDR1 is ENHRY and CDR2 SYGVKD. The CDR3 DNA follows: TGTGCCATCAGTGAGAGGAGCGGGAGCCCTCAAGAGACCCAGTACTTC. Its protein product is CAISERSGSPQETQYF.

The J gene is TRBJ2-4, the V gene TRBV4-1; 10 bases align to TRBD2. The CDR3 length is 20 residues. The ends lost 0 bases at V and 0 bases at J; junction bases unmatched: 11. CDR1 is MGHRA and CDR2 is YSYEKL in the germline V gene. The CDR3 bases are TGCGCCAGCAGCCAAGAATCAACTAGCGGGAATTTGGTAGCCAAAAACATTCAGTACTTC. Protein: CASSQESTSGNLVAKNIQYF.

V is TRBV15 and J is TRBJ2-1; D unclear. CDR1 and CDR2 from the germline V gene are LNHNV and YYDKDF (reference sequence). The CDR3 has 14 amino acids. V lost 5 bases to trimming and J lost 10 bases, with 18 bases between them. CDR3 sequence: CATSGSRSPMEQFF. CDR3 bases: TGTGCCACCAGCGGGTCGCGGTCGCCAATGGAGCAGTTCTTC.

V is TRBV12-3 or TRBV12-4 and J is TRBJ2-1, with D unclear. This CDR3 has 13 residues. Between the trimmed V and J ends, which lost 5 bases and 6 bases, there was a span of 11 bases. As DNA, the CDR3 is TGTGCCAGCAGTCCTGGCCCACCCAATGAGCAGTTCTTC. Protein sequence: CASSPGPPNEQFF.

The chain combines TRBV4-1 with TRBJ1-2, with a weak D call TRBD1 (5 bases). CDR1 and CDR2 from the germline V gene are MGHRA and YSYEKL. V dropped 4 bases and J dropped 8 bases, with 14 bases sitting between them. This CDR3 contains 13 residues. This chain's CDR3 is CASSLVGTRGYTF. The DNA for the CDR3 is TGCGCCAGCAGCCTAGTGGGGACTCGCGGCTACACCTTC.

The chain links TRBV7-3 to TRBJ2-5, with D possibly being TRBD2 (5 bases). The CDR3 is 13 residues long. In germline, CDR1 is SGHTA, CDR2 FQGTGA. V lost 5 bases and J lost 4, with 11 bases in between. The CDR3 region has the DNA TGTGCCAGCAGCCAAACGCGGGCAGAGACCCAGTACTTC. As protein: CASSQTRAETQYF.

The chain joins TRBV12-3 or TRBV12-4 to TRBJ1-5; D is possibly TRBD1 (5 bases). The CDR3 sequence is 13 residues long. V was cut by 6 bases and J by 3 bases, with 9 bases left in between. CDR3 bases: TGTGCCAGCAGCCAGACAGTCAATCAGCCCCAGCATTTT. Translating gives CASSQTVNQPQHF.

The chain joins TRBV3-1 (or the pseudogene TRBV3-2) to TRBJ2-3, with TRBD2 matching 7 bases. The germline CDR1 and CDR2 sequences are LGHDT and YNNKEL (reference sequence). This CDR3 contains 18 residues. Trimming cost V 0 bases and J 5 bases; bases outside gene matches: 14. CDR3 amino acids: CASSQDGLGGREVDTQYF. In DNA, the CDR3 is TGTGCCAGCAGCCAAGATGGATTGGGCGGGAGAGAGGTAGATACGCAGTATTTT.

The rearrangement joins TRBV28 to TRBJ2-7; a possible D gene is TRBD2 (5 bases). Trimming removed 3 bases from V and 3 bases from J, with 18 bases in between. The CDR3 consists of 16 residues. The germline V gene encodes CDR1 MDHEN and CDR2 SYDVKM. This CDR3 reads CASSFLRLQLGYEQYF. CDR3 bases: TGTGCCAGCAGTTTCCTGAGACTGCAACTAGGCTACGAGCAGTACTTC.

The chain joins TRBV2 to TRBJ2-7, with D possibly TRBD2 on 6 matching bases. CDR3 length: 14 amino acids. Germline V gene lookup returns CDR1 SNHLY and CDR2 FYNNEI. Trimming removed 4 bases from V and 6 bases from J, with 16 bases in between. Here the CDR3 DNA reads TGTGCCAGCAGTGCTGTTGGGACTTCCCCCGAGCAGTACTTC. It translates to CASSAVGTSPEQYF.

The chain has TRBV4-1 and TRBJ1-1; D gene ambiguous. V was cut by 3 bases and J by 4 bases, with 12 bases left in between. The germline V gene has CDR1 MGHRA and CDR2 YSYEKL. The CDR3 is 14 amino acids. This CDR3 is CASSQASGGTEAFF. CDR3 bases: TGCGCCAGCAGCCAGGCATCTGGTGGCACTGAAGCTTTCTTT.

V gene TRBV4-1 combines with J gene TRBJ2-7, with 10 bases identical to TRBD2. Trimming cost V 1 base and J 0 bases; bases outside gene matches: 0. From germline, CDR1 is MGHRA and CDR2 YSYEKL. The CDR3 spans 15 residues. The CDR3 bases are TGCGCCAGCAGCCAAGCTAGCGGGGGCTCCTACGAGCAGTACTTC. Translated: CASSQASGGSYEQYF.

There are a few counts of this clone. The V gene is TRBV2, the J gene TRBJ1-6; 8 positions agree with TRBD1. The CDR3 length is 14 residues. Germline CDR1 SNHLY, CDR2 FYNNEI. V lost 6 bases to trimming and J lost 10 bases; unmatched junction nucleotides: 8. The CDR3 DNA sequence: TGTGCCAGCAGGGGTTACAGGGGGAGCTCACCCCTCCACTTT. Protein: CASRGYRGSSPLHF. The full variable domain, with the rest looked up from reference TRBV2 and TRBJ1-6, is EPEVTQTPSHQVTQMGQEVILRCVPISNHLYFYWYRQILGQKVEFLVSFYNNEISEKSEIFDDQFSVERPDGSNFTLKIRSTKLEDSAMYFCASRGYRGSSPLHFGNGTRLTVT.

The rearrangement joins TRBV6-5 to TRBJ2-7; 9 nucleotides agree with TRBD1. Germline V lookup: CDR1 MNHEY, CDR2 SVGAGI. The V and J ends lost 10 bases and 1 base, in that order; junction bases with no gene match: 2. The CDR3 consists of 12 residues. Written as DNA, the CDR3 is TGTGCCACCGGGACAGGGTCCTACGAGCAGTACTTC. It yields the protein CATGTGSYEQYF.

The chain has TRBV10-1 and TRBJ2-7; D not resolved. This CDR3 region has 13 residues. Deletions cut 2 bases from V and 6 bases from J, with 11 bases between. Germline assignment: CDR1 WNHNN and CDR2 SYGVQD (reference sequence). The CDR3 region is CASSETIGREQYF. CDR3 bases: TGCGCCAGCAGTGAGACGATCGGTCGCGAGCAGTACTTC.

The chain carries TRBV5-4 and TRBJ2-5; 7 nucleotides line up with TRBD1. The V and J ends lost 5 bases and 1 base, in that order; junction bases with no gene match: 5. This CDR3 spans 14 amino acids. Germline loops: CDR1 SGHNT, CDR2 YYREEE (reference sequence). CDR3 coding DNA: TGTGCCAGCAGGCGCGGACAGGTCCAAGAGACCCAGTACTTC. This codes for CASRRGQVQETQYF.

The gene calls are TRBV14 and TRBJ2-3; 7 bases are a match to TRBD2. Per germline, CDR1 SGHDN and CDR2 FVKESK. The CDR3 is made up of 14 amino acids. Trimming at V came to 6 bases and at J to 2 bases, leaving 5 bases not matched to a gene. In nucleotides, the CDR3 is TGTGCCAGCAGGAAGCGGGATTACACAGATACGCAGTATTTT. Its protein is CASRKRDYTDTQYF.

This chain connects TRBV24-1 to TRBJ2-3; D is perhaps TRBD1 (6 bases). The germline CDR1 and CDR2 sequences are KGHDR and SFDVKD. This CDR3 has 16 amino acids. The V end was cut by 3 bases, the J end by 4 bases, with 16 bases between. The CDR3, as DNA: TGTGCCACCAGTGATCCGGAACAGGGTCGCCCAGATACGCAGTATTTT. It codes for CATSDPEQGRPDTQYF.

V and J are TRBV19 and TRBJ2-3; D possibly corresponds to TRBD1 (6 bases). V was trimmed by 6 bases and J by 1 base, leaving 11 bases between them. Germline V lookup: CDR1 LNHDA, CDR2 SQIVND (reference sequence). The CDR3 covers 14 residues. The CDR3 sequence is CASRGADGTDTQYF. The CDR3 DNA follows: TGTGCCAGTAGGGGGGCAGACGGCACAGATACGCAGTATTTT.

This clone turned up a few times. The chain couples TRBV24-1 to TRBJ1-1; TRBD1 is a possible D gene (6 bases). Germline V gene sequence: CDR1 KGHDR, CDR2 SFDVKD. The CDR3 sequence is 14 residues long. V shed 7 bases and J shed 3 bases, with 14 bases lying between them. CDR3 sequence: CATRGAYEYTEAFF. CDR3 DNA sequence: TGTGCCACCAGGGGGGCATACGAGTACACTGAAGCTTTCTTT.

The chain employs TRBV10-2 and TRBJ2-7, with D possibly TRBD1 on 6 matching bases. This CDR3 comprises 14 residues. The V and J ends lost 6 bases and 3 bases respectively, with 15 bases between them. From germline, CDR1 is WSHSY and CDR2 SAAADI. The CDR3 here is CASSHLDRRYEQYF. The DNA of the CDR3 is TGCGCCAGCAGCCACCTCGACAGGCGCTACGAGCAGTACTTC.